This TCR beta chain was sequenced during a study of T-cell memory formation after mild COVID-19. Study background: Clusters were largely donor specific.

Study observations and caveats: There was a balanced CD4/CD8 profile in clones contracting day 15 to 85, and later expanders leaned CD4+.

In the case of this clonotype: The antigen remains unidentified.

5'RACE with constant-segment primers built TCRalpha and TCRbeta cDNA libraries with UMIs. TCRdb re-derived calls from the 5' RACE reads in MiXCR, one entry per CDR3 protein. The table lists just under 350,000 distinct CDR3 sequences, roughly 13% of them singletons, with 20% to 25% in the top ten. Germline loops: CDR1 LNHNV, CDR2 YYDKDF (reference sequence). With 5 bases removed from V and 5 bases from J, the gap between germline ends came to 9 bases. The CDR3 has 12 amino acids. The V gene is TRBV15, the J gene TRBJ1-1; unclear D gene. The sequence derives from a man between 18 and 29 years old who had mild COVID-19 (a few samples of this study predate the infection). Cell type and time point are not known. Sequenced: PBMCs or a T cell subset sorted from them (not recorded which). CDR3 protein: CATSARRTEAFF. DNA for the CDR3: TGTGCCACCAGCGCCAGGCGGACTGAAGCTTTCTTT.